The 5 T cell receptor beta chains given below trace back to one sample, sequenced in a study of blood T cell repertoires in COVID-19. Measured with immunoSEQ multiplex PCR; TCRdb has only the in-frame clones, and not every one. The data contain 150,000 to 200,000 clones, approximately 85% of them singletons. Sequenced: peripheral blood. The receptors were gathered from a human donor with active or convalescent COVID-19. The donor label of this sample is uncertain.

This chain links TRBV5-1 with TRBJ2-1; TRBD2 matches at 10 bases. V dropped 1 base and J dropped 0; count of bases not matched to a gene: 4. Germline lookup yields CDR1 SGHRS and CDR2 YFSETQ. The CDR3 is 17 amino acids. CDR3 nucleotides: TGCGCCAGCAGCTTGCGAGCGGGAGGGCCCTCCTACAATGAGCAGTTCTTC. The encoded protein is CASSLRAGGPSYNEQFF.

V usage is TRBV29-1 and J usage is TRBJ2-7; 7 bases align to TRBD2. Germline V gives CDR1 SQVTM, CDR2 ANQGSEA. The length of the CDR3 is 15 residues. V shed 8 bases, J shed 1 base, and the junction held 14 bases outside the gene matches. CDR3 region: CSSTLAAGGSYEQYF. CDR3 DNA: TGCAGCAGCACTCTAGCGGCTGGAGGGTCCTACGAGCAGTACTTC.

The CDR3 sequence: CASSPGTAATEAFF. In DNA form, the CDR3 reads TGTGCCAGCAGCCCCGGGACAGCGGCCACTGAAGCTTTCTTT. This rearrangement joins TRBV7-3 to TRBJ1-1, with 7 bases aligning to TRBD1. The CDR3 consists of 14 residues. The V gene end was trimmed by 5 bases and the J gene end by 4 bases; junction bases not matched to a gene: 7. Germline assignment: CDR1 SGHTA and CDR2 FQGTGA.

The CDR3 region is CASSQAYEPWAGSYNSPLHF. The CDR3 region has the DNA TGTGCCAGCAGCCAAGCTTATGAACCTTGGGCAGGCTCCTATAATTCACCCCTCCACTTT. This sequence joins TRBV3-1 (or the pseudogene TRBV3-2) and TRBJ1-6; D unclear. In germline, CDR1 is LGHDT, CDR2 YNNKEL (reference sequence). The V and J ends lost 1 base and 0 bases respectively, with 19 bases between them. This CDR3 spans 20 amino acids.

This sequence joins TRBV5-5 and TRBJ1-2; possible D gene TRBD1, 6 bases. The germline CDR1 and CDR2 sequences are SGHKS and YYEKEE (reference sequence). The CDR3 runs 16 residues. Trimming took 3 bases from V and 1 from J, leaving 16 bases between them. As DNA, the CDR3 is TGTGCCAGCAGCTCGGGGGGCGGCGGGCTTAACTATGGCTACACCTTC. It is translated as CASSSGGGGLNYGYTF.